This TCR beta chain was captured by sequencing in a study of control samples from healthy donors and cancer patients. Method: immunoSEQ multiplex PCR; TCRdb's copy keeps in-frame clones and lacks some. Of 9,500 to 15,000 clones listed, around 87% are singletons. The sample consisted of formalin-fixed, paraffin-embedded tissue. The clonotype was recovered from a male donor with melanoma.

CDR3: CASSPSTGVSNQPQHF. DNA of the CDR3: TGTGCCAGCAGCCCTTCTACAGGGGTGAGCAATCAGCCCCAGCATTTT. The rearrangement uses TRBV6-2 or TRBV6-3 and TRBJ1-5; TRBD1 matches at 7 bases. Germline values: CDR1 MNHEY, CDR2 SVGEGT. Trimming removed 6 bases from V and 1 base from J; junction bases left unmatched: 9. CDR3 size: 16 residues.